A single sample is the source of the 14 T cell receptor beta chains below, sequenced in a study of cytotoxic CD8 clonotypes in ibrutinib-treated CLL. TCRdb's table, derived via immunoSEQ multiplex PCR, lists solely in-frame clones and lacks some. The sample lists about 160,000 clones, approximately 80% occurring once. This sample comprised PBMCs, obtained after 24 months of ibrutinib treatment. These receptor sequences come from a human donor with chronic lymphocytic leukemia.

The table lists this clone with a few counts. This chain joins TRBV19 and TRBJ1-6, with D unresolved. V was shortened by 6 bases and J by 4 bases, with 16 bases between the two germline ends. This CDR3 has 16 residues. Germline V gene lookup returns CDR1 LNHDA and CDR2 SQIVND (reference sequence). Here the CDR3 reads CASRQPGYGYNSPLHF. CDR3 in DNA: TGTGCCAGTAGGCAACCGGGCTACGGTTATAATTCACCCCTCCACTTT.

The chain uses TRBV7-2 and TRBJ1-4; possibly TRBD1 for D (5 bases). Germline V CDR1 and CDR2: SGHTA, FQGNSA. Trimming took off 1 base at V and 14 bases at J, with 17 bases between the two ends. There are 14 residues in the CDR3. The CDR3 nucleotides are TGTGCCAGCAGCTTAGGTGGGGCGGGGCGTCTCCTGTTTTTT. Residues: CASSLGGAGRLLFF.

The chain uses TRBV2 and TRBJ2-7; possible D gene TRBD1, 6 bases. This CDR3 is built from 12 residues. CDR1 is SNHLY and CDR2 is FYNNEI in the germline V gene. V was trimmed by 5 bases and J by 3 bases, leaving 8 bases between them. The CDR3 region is CASSPTGYEQYF. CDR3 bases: TGTGCCAGCAGTCCGACAGGCTACGAGCAGTACTTC.

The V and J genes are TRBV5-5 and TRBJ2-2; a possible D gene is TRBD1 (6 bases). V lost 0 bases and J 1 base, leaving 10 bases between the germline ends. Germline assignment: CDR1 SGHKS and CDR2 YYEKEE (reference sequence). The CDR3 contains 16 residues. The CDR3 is CASSLVGTLNTGELFF. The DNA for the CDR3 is TGTGCCAGCAGCTTGGTGGGGACATTGAACACCGGGGAGCTGTTTTTT.

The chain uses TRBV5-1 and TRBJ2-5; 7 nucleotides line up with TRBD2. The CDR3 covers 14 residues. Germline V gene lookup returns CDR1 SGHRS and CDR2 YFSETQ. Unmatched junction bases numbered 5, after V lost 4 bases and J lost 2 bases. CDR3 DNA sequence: TGCGCCAGCAGCCGTAGCGGGCCGCAAGAGACCCAGTACTTC. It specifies CASSRSGPQETQYF.

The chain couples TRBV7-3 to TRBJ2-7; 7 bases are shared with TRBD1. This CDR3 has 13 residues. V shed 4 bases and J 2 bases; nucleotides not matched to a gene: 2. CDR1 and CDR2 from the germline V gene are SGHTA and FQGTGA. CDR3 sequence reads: CASSSTGAYEQYF. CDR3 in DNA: TGTGCCAGCAGCTCCACAGGGGCCTACGAGCAGTACTTC.

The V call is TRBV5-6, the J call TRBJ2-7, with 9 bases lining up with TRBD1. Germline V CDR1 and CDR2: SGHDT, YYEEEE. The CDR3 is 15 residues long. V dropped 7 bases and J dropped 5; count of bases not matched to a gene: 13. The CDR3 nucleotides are TGTGCCAGCCAGCTTCGAGGGACAGGGATCGACGAGCAGTACTTC. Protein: CASQLRGTGIDEQYF.

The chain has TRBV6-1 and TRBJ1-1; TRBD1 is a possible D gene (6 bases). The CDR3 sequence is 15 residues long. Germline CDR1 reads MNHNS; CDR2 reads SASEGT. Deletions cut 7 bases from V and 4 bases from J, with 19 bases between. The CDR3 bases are TGTGCCAGCAAAAAGGAGGGGGGTTTGGCCACTGAAGCTTTCTTT. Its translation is CASKKEGGLATEAFF.

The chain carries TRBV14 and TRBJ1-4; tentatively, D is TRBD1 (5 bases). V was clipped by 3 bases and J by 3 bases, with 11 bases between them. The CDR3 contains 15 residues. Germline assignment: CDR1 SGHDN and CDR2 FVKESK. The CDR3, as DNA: TGTGCCAGCAGCCAGGGACGGTTCTCTAATGAAAAACTGTTTTTT. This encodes CASSQGRFSNEKLFF.

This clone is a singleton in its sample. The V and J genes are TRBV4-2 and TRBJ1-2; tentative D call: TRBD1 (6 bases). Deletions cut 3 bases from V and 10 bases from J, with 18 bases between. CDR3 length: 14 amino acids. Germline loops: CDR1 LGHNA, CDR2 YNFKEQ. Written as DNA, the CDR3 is TGTGCCAGCAGCCAGAACCGGGACACCGGATTCTACACCTTC. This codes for CASSQNRDTGFYTF.

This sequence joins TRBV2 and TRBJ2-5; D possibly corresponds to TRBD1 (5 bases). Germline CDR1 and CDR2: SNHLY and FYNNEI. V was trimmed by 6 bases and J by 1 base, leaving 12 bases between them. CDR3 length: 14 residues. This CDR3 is CASRGFQGQETQYF. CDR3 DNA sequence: TGTGCCAGCAGAGGGTTTCAGGGCCAAGAGACCCAGTACTTC.

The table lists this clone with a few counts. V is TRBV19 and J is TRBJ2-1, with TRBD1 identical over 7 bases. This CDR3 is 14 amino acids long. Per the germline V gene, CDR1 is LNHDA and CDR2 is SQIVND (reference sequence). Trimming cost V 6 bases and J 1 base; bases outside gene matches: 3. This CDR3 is CASSPGQSYNEQFF. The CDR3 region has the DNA TGTGCCAGTAGCCCGGGACAGTCCTACAATGAGCAGTTCTTC.

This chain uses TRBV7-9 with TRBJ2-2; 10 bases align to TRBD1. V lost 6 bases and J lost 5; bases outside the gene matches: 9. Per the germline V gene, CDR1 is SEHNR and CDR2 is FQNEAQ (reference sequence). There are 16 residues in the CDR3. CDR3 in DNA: TGTGCCAGCAGATACACCGGGACAGGGGTGACCGGGGAGCTGTTTTTT. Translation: CASRYTGTGVTGELFF.

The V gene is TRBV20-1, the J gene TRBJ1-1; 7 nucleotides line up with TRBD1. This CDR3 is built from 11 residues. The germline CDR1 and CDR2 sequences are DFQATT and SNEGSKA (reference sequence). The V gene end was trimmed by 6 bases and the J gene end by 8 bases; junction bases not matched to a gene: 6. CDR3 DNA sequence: TGCAGTGCGCGGGGACAGACAGAAGCTTTCTTT. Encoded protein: CSARGQTEAFF.